One TCR beta chain is described in this entry. The antigen remains undetermined. The data originate from a study of cytomegalovirus exposure and HLA in healthy donors. The PCR contained 60 Vbeta and 13 Jbeta primers. Sequencing used immunoSEQ multiplex PCR; TCRdb keeps in-frame clones, though not all of them. Among almost 200,000 clones listed, roughly 80% were seen once. This CDR3 comprises 16 residues. Trimming took 0 bases from V and 7 from J, leaving 19 bases between them. Per the germline V gene, CDR1 is SGDLS and CDR2 is YYNGEE. Notes on the study in general: Sequence variants that were highly shared formed a cluster that was likely a sequencing artifact.

This sequence joins TRBV9 and TRBJ1-1; no definite D call. The sequenced sample was PBMCs. The sequence came from a male donor in good health and CMV-seropositive. The CDR3 sequence is CASSVAPASVPFEAFF. CDR3 DNA sequence: TGTGCCAGCAGCGTAGCCCCCGCCTCAGTTCCTTTTGAAGCTTTCTTT.